The T cell receptor beta chain described here comes from a study of blood T cell repertoires in COVID-19. For the study at large: The study drew acute and convalescent COVID-19 samples from the United States, Italy and Spain.

Only in-frame clones appear in the TCRdb table, and some are missing; sequencing was by immunoSEQ multiplex PCR. This table has around 70,000 clones, 70% to 90% appearing once. The CDR3 has 15 amino acids. From germline, CDR1 is LNHNV and CDR2 YYDKDF (reference sequence). After removal of 0 bases from V and 5 bases from J, the junction contained 5 bases not matched to a gene. Sequenced material: peripheral blood. This clonotype originated in a man between 50 and 59 years old with acute or convalescent COVID-19. The chain carries TRBV15 and TRBJ2-5; 8 nucleotides align to TRBD2. This chain's CDR3 is CATSRDRLAYETQYF. CDR3 in DNA: TGTGCCACCAGCAGAGATAGACTAGCGTACGAGACCCAGTACTTC.